These 29 T cell receptor beta chains were all obtained from the same sample, sequenced in a study of CD8+ T cells in alopecia areata (dated by TCRdb to the late 2010s). Library construction relied on the immunoSEQ multiplex PCR assay. RNA was extracted from all samples and reverse transcribed into cDNA, which served as template for TCR sequencing. Sourced from immuneACCESS, this table was stored by TCRdb with only in-frame sequences that have V and J called. A share of the clones is absent; for the studies checked, an unresolved V gene accounts for under half, and the remainder has no known explanation. The sample table shows 200,000 to 250,000 clones, and approximately 52% are seen once. The ten largest clones capture around 0.46% of the sample. Taken with the paper, the label for time point translates to: baseline before oral tofacitinib. This specimen was CD4+ T cells sorted from blood, taken at week 0. The source of these receptors is a human donor with alopecia areata.

This clone was detected only once. This may come from a read error, since a much larger clone is one base off. The genes are TRBV7-3 and TRBJ2-2; D ambiguous. Deletions cut 3 bases from V and 2 bases from J, with 4 bases between. Germline V CDR1 and CDR2: SGHTA, FQGTGA. There are 13 residues in the CDR3. CDR3 coding DNA: TGTGCCAGCAGCTTGGGAAACACCGGGGAGCTGTTTTTT. This translates into CASSLGNTGELFF.

The chain links TRBV18 to TRBJ2-5; a weak D match, TRBD1 (5 bases). Between the trimmed V and J ends, which lost 1 base and 4 bases, there was a span of 16 bases. This CDR3 comprises 16 residues. CDR1 and CDR2 (germline): KGHSH, LQKENI. The CDR3, as DNA: TGTGCCAGCTCACCACGTCAGGACATCGGTGGAGAGACCCAGTACTTC. Protein: CASSPRQDIGGETQYF.

The rearrangement links TRBV5-1 to TRBJ2-1, with D possibly called TRBD1 or TRBD2 (5 bases each). This CDR3 comprises 11 residues. The V and J ends lost 4 bases and 10 bases respectively, with 9 bases between them. Per the germline V gene, CDR1 is SGHRS and CDR2 is YFSETQ. Here the CDR3 DNA reads TGCGCCAGCAGCCTCCGGGACGAGCAGTTCTTC. This codes for CASSLRDEQFF.

This chain connects TRBV18 to TRBJ2-4; 9 bases fit TRBD1. Trimming cost V 4 bases and J 2 bases; bases outside gene matches: 6. Germline V gene lookup returns CDR1 KGHSH and CDR2 LQKENI. This CDR3 has 16 amino acids. The CDR3 reads CASSRDRGGSKNIQYF. In nucleotides, the CDR3 is TGTGCCAGCTCACGCGACAGGGGGGGATCCAAAAACATTCAGTACTTC.

This clone was seen more than once but under ten times. The V and J genes are TRBV6-1 and TRBJ1-5; D gene unclear. The germline gives CDR1 MNHNS, CDR2 SASEGT. V gave up 1 base and J gave up 2 bases, with 15 bases separating them. This CDR3 has 17 amino acids. The CDR3 region has the DNA TGTGCCAGCAGTGAAGGGGGAAATTCCGGAGGCAATCAGCCCCAGCATTTT. It yields the protein CASSEGGNSGGNQPQHF.

For the CDR3, the DNA is TGTGCCAGCAGTCCCCGCCAGGGGGATAATTCACCCCTCCACTTT. Translated: CASSPRQGDNSPLHF. This chain connects TRBV5-4 to TRBJ1-6; 7 nucleotides agree with TRBD1. Per germline, CDR1 SGHNT and CDR2 YYREEE (reference sequence). The CDR3 has 15 amino acids. V lost 5 bases to trimming and J lost 5 bases; unmatched junction nucleotides: 7.

The chain is built from TRBV5-1 and TRBJ2-1; TRBD2 aligns across 9 bases. With V trimmed by 0 bases and J by 9 bases, 7 bases remained unmatched. The CDR3 is 15 residues long. Germline assignment: CDR1 SGHRS and CDR2 YFSETQ. The CDR3 region is CASSLAASGIGEQFF. Written as DNA, the CDR3 is TGCGCCAGCAGCTTGGCAGCTAGCGGGATTGGTGAGCAGTTCTTC.

Only one count was recorded for this clone. This sequence joins TRBV29-1 and TRBJ1-4; D gene uncertain. The CDR3 is 16 amino acids. Trimming removed 4 bases at V and 0 bases at J, with 15 bases between. From germline, CDR1 is SQVTM and CDR2 ANQGSEA. The CDR3 bases are TGCAGCGTTGGTATGTTGGGATCTGCAACTAATGAAAAACTGTTTTTT. Its protein is CSVGMLGSATNEKLFF.

This clone was counted a single time. The gene calls are TRBV30 and TRBJ2-1; maybe TRBD2 (7 bases). Germline-derived CDR1 and CDR2 are GTSNPN and SVGIG (reference sequence). V was cut by 2 bases and J by 7 bases, with 15 bases left in between. The CDR3 runs 14 residues. CDR3 DNA sequence: TGTGCCTGGAGTCGGCGGGGGCCGGGGAATGAGCAGTTCTTC. Protein product: CAWSRRGPGNEQFF.

This rearrangement joins TRBV4-1 to TRBJ1-5; D is unresolved. The V end lost 1 base, the J end lost 5 bases, and 12 bases lay between the germline ends. From germline, CDR1 is MGHRA and CDR2 YSYEKL. The CDR3 consists of 15 residues. Here the CDR3 reads CASSQGIWGYQPQHF. CDR3 nucleotide sequence: TGCGCCAGCAGCCAAGGAATCTGGGGATATCAGCCCCAGCATTTT.

The V call is TRBV6-5, the J call TRBJ2-3; 10 bases align to TRBD2. There are 15 residues in the CDR3. V dropped 6 bases and J dropped 6; count of bases not matched to a gene: 9. Germline assignment: CDR1 MNHEY and CDR2 SVGAGI. The CDR3 sequence: CASRGSGGASDTQYF. In DNA form, the CDR3 reads TGTGCCAGCAGGGGAAGCGGGGGGGCCTCGGATACGCAGTATTTT.

The chain combines TRBV30 with TRBJ1-2; perhaps TRBD1 as D (5 bases). Germline values: CDR1 GTSNPN, CDR2 SVGIG (reference sequence). CDR3 length: 10 residues. V lost 8 bases, J lost 8 bases, and 12 bases lay in between. CDR3 bases: TGTGCCGGTGGGGCAGGAGGCTACACCTTC. It codes for CAGGAGGYTF.

The chain recombines TRBV4-1 with TRBJ2-2; tentatively, D is TRBD1 (6 bases). Trimming shortened V by 5 bases and J by 4 bases, and 11 bases separated the two germline ends. The germline V gene encodes CDR1 MGHRA and CDR2 YSYEKL. The CDR3 is 14 residues long. In nucleotides, the CDR3 is TGCGCCAGCAGCTCGGGACACCTCACCGGGGAGCTGTTTTTT. This encodes CASSSGHLTGELFF.

This clone was detected only a few times. The V call is TRBV29-1, the J call TRBJ2-2; a possible D gene is TRBD2 (6 bases). Trimming took off 3 bases at V and 6 bases at J, with 11 bases between the two ends. The length of the CDR3 is 13 residues. CDR1 and CDR2 from the germline V gene are SQVTM and ANQGSEA. CDR3 region: CSVEVGGPGELFF. CDR3 sequence (DNA): TGCAGCGTTGAGGTCGGGGGACCCGGGGAGCTGTTTTTT.

The V call is TRBV30, the J call TRBJ1-1; 8 nucleotides align to TRBD1. Germline trimming cut 2 bases from V and 4 bases from J; bases unmatched to any gene: 3. CDR3 length: 13 residues. Germline V lookup: CDR1 GTSNPN, CDR2 SVGIG (reference sequence). The CDR3 spells CAWSQGAGTEAFF. CDR3 bases: TGTGCCTGGAGTCAGGGGGCAGGCACTGAAGCTTTCTTT.

The chain recombines TRBV4-1 with TRBJ2-3; D is perhaps TRBD2 (6 bases). The V end was cut by 0 bases, the J end by 0 bases, with 10 bases between. CDR1 is MGHRA and CDR2 is YSYEKL in the germline V gene. The CDR3 sequence is 16 residues long. The CDR3 DNA reads as TGCGCCAGCAGCCAAGAAGTGGGGAGGAGCACAGATACGCAGTATTTT. Protein sequence: CASSQEVGRSTDTQYF.

The chain carries TRBV6-5 and TRBJ1-4, with D perhaps matching TRBD1 (5 bases). This CDR3 comprises 15 residues. CDR1 and CDR2 from the germline V gene are MNHEY and SVGAGI. V was pared by 8 bases and J by 7 bases, with 20 bases between. The CDR3 sequence: CASGFSFGASEKLFF. The DNA for the CDR3 is TGTGCCAGCGGCTTTAGTTTCGGGGCCAGTGAAAAACTGTTTTTT.

In this sample, this clone turned up a few times. The rearrangement uses TRBV30 and TRBJ1-2; 7 bases match TRBD1. The CDR3 contains 13 residues. The V segment lost 0 bases and the J segment 8 bases; nucleotides outside the gene matches: 6. CDR1 is GTSNPN and CDR2 is SVGIG in the germline V gene (reference sequence). The CDR3 DNA reads as TGTGCCTGGAGTGTCGGAGGGACAGCCGGCTACACCTTC. This translates into CAWSVGGTAGYTF.

V is TRBV29-1 and J is TRBJ2-7; the match to TRBD1 covers 8 bases. The CDR3 spans 13 residues. In germline, CDR1 is SQVTM, CDR2 ANQGSEA. The trim removed 3 bases at V and 5 bases at J, leaving 6 bases unmatched. CDR3 nucleotide sequence: TGCAGCGTTGAGAGGCAGGGGGCAAACGAGCAGTACTTC. Its translation is CSVERQGANEQYF.

This chain uses TRBV14 with TRBJ2-3, with TRBD1 as a possible D gene (6 bases). There are 18 residues in the CDR3. Germline V gives CDR1 SGHDN, CDR2 FVKESK. V lost 4 bases and J 3 bases, leaving 23 bases between the germline ends. Here the CDR3 reads CASSPIGGLAGSTDTQYF. CDR3 bases: TGTGCCAGCAGCCCCATTGGGGGCTTGGCGGGTAGTACAGATACGCAGTATTTT.

The V and J genes are TRBV4-2 and TRBJ1-1; no clear D. V lost 6 bases to trimming and J lost 1 base, with 3 bases between them. CDR1 is LGHNA and CDR2 is YNFKEQ in the germline V gene. This CDR3 has 11 amino acids. The CDR3 loop reads CASRQNTEAFF. In DNA form, the CDR3 reads TGTGCCAGCAGGCAGAACACTGAAGCTTTCTTT.

In its sample, this clone was seen a few times. The chain joins TRBV29-1 to TRBJ1-1, with a weak D call TRBD1 (6 bases). The CDR3 is 11 amino acids. Trimming took 8 bases from V and 8 from J, leaving 15 bases between them. Germline-derived CDR1 and CDR2 are SQVTM and ANQGSEA. The CDR3 reads CSIGGQLEAFF. DNA for the CDR3: TGCAGCATTGGAGGACAGCTAGAAGCTTTCTTT. Complete variable domain (other parts from reference TRBV29-1 and TRBJ1-1): SAVISQKPSRDICQRGTSLTIQCQVDSQVTMMFWYRQQPGQSLTLIATANQGSEATYESGFVIDKFPISRPNLTFSTLTVSNMSPEDSSIYLCSIGGQLEAFFGQGTRLTVV.

The chain couples TRBV7-9 to TRBJ2-5, with no clear D. Deletions cut 2 bases from V and 5 bases from J, with 9 bases between. The CDR3 contains 13 residues. Germline loops: CDR1 SEHNR, CDR2 FQNEAQ (reference sequence). CDR3 DNA sequence: TGTGCCAGCAGCTTAAGGCAAGGGGAGACCCAGTACTTC. This encodes CASSLRQGETQYF.

The V and J genes are TRBV25-1 and TRBJ2-7, with TRBD1 matching over 7 bases. The CDR3 contains 14 residues. Unmatched junction bases numbered 2, after V lost 3 bases and J lost 0 bases. Germline values: CDR1 MGHDK, CDR2 SYGVNS. CDR3 DNA: TGTGCCAGCAGTGAGGGGACAGCCTCCTACGAGCAGTACTTC. Residues: CASSEGTASYEQYF.

The chain is built from TRBV30 and TRBJ1-1; the D is unclear. Germline values: CDR1 GTSNPN, CDR2 SVGIG (reference sequence). V was trimmed by 0 bases and J by 0 bases, leaving 5 bases between them. The CDR3 contains 13 residues. CDR3 nucleotide sequence: TGTGCCTGGAGTGTACACATGAACACTGAAGCTTTCTTT. It yields the protein CAWSVHMNTEAFF.

The V gene is TRBV6-5, the J gene TRBJ2-1, with D uncertain. Trimming cost V 6 bases and J 10 bases, with 22 bases left between them. Germline V gene data show CDR1 as MNHEY and CDR2 as SVGAGI. This CDR3 has 15 amino acids. In nucleotides, the CDR3 is TGTGCCAGCAGCATGGACCCGCTGGGAATGAGAGAGCAGTTCTTC. This gives the protein CASSMDPLGMREQFF.

The chain employs TRBV27 and TRBJ1-6; D may be TRBD1 (5 bases). The CDR3 runs to 14 residues. Trimming left V 9 bases short and J 8 bases short, with 17 bases between. Looked up from germline, CDR1 is MNHEY and CDR2 is SMNVEV (reference sequence). This chain's CDR3 is CASSRGFRDSPLHF. CDR3 DNA: TGTGCCAGTTCCCGGGGGTTTAGGGATTCACCCCTCCACTTT.

The rearrangement links TRBV7-3 to TRBJ2-3; the match to TRBD1 covers 8 bases. The CDR3 is made up of 15 amino acids. Unmatched junction bases numbered 5, after V lost 5 bases and J lost 1 base. CDR1 is SGHTA and CDR2 is FQGTGA in the germline V gene. The CDR3 is CASSPDRGGTDTQYF. CDR3 nucleotides: TGTGCCAGCAGCCCCGACAGGGGTGGCACAGATACGCAGTATTTT.

The chain employs TRBV14 and TRBJ2-1, with 7 bases that match TRBD1. This CDR3 comprises 21 residues. The V gene's germline CDR1 is SGHDN and CDR2 FVKESK. J was trimmed by 0 bases and V by 4 bases; bases with no gene match: 21. The CDR3 DNA sequence: TGTGCCAGCAGCCTAACCACCGCGACAGGGCAGTCGTTAGGCTCCTACAATGAGCAGTTCTTC. Amino acids: CASSLTTATGQSLGSYNEQFF.